This T cell receptor (beta chain) was retrieved from a study of CD8 T cells in Susac syndrome. Sequencing of TCR beta was performed on blood CD8+ T cells and on blood CD4+ T cells. The patients serving as multiple sclerosis controls were treatment-naive. They had stable or active relapsing-remitting disease and fulfilled revised McDonald criteria. Trimming took 5 bases from V and 5 from J, leaving 22 bases between them. CDR1 and CDR2 (germline): DFQATT, SNEGSKA (reference sequence). CDR3 length: 16 residues. After extraction with the RNeasy kit, roughly 0.5 to 1 ug of the RNA was reverse transcribed using random hexamers. MiXCR, applied by TCRdb to the immunoSEQ multiplex PCR reads, yields one record per CDR3 protein. The sample lists 120,000 to 150,000 distinct CDR3 sequences, 90% to 95% seen once, with approximately 0.11% in the top ten.

The sequence came from a human donor with multiple sclerosis. The J gene is TRBJ1-5, the V gene TRBV20-1, with TRBD1 as a possible D gene (6 bases). Sequencing was done on a sample of CD4+ T cells from PBMCs. CDR3 residues: CSAAKPIGQSYQPQHF. CDR3 bases: TGCAGTGCTGCAAAACCAATCGGACAGTCTTATCAGCCCCAGCATTTT.